These 22 T cell receptor beta chains were sequenced from one sample in a study of T cell responses to AZD1222 COVID-19 vaccine. Profiling relied on immunoSEQ multiplex PCR, and the TCRdb table lists in-frame clones only, not all of them. The table shows under 200,000 clones, with roughly nine tenths occurring only once. Sequencing was performed on peripheral blood, taken on day 0 of AZD1222 vaccination. The receptors were gathered from an adult in good health.

The V call is TRBV4-1, the J call TRBJ1-1, with D tentatively TRBD1 (5 bases). The CDR3 is made up of 15 amino acids. Per the germline V gene, CDR1 is MGHRA and CDR2 is YSYEKL. V was trimmed by 1 base and J by 8 bases, leaving 17 bases between them. CDR3 DNA: TGCGCCAGCAGCCAAGTTAAGGGGAAACGCCCAGAAGCTTTCTTT. Encoded protein: CASSQVKGKRPEAFF.

This chain's CDR3 is CASSLDRPATNEKLFF. In DNA form, the CDR3 reads TGTGCCAGCAGCTTGGACAGGCCAGCAACTAATGAAAAACTGTTTTTT. The chain joins TRBV11-3 to TRBJ1-4, with 7 bases lining up with TRBD1. The CDR3 spans 16 residues. V lost 3 bases to trimming and J lost 0 bases; unmatched junction nucleotides: 4. In germline, CDR1 is SGHNT, CDR2 YENEEA.

As for this clone: Mismatch with germline at one junction end may stem from a read error. The rearrangement links TRBV7-2 to TRBJ1-2; 7 nucleotides agree with TRBD1. The CDR3 is 13 amino acids. The germline V gene encodes CDR1 SGHTA and CDR2 FQGNSA. CDR3 region: CASSLDSVGTATF. The CDR3 coding sequence is TGTGCCAGCAGCTTAGATTCTGTGGGGACAGCCACGTTC.

CDR3 region: CASSQQISGSSYNEQFF. For the CDR3, the DNA is TGTGCCAGCTCACAACAGATTAGCGGGAGCTCCTACAATGAGCAGTTCTTC. The chain employs TRBV18 and TRBJ2-1, with 9 bases lining up with TRBD2. With V trimmed by 4 bases and J by 0 bases, 7 bases remained unmatched. The germline V gene has CDR1 KGHSH and CDR2 LQKENI. This CDR3 region has 17 residues.

The chain recombines TRBV15 with TRBJ1-2; possible D gene TRBD1, 6 bases. The CDR3 contains 13 residues. Germline lookup yields CDR1 LNHNV and CDR2 YYDKDF (reference sequence). V was shortened by 3 bases and J by 2 bases, with 7 bases between the two germline ends. Here the CDR3 DNA reads TGTGCCACCAGCAGCAGGGGAAACTATGGCTACACCTTC. This codes for CATSSRGNYGYTF.

V usage is TRBV4-3 and J usage is TRBJ2-7; 11 bases align to TRBD2. J was trimmed by 5 bases and V by 3 bases; bases with no gene match: 6. Germline CDR1 is LGHNA and CDR2 is YSLEER. This CDR3 spans 15 amino acids. Here the CDR3 DNA reads TGCGCCAGCAGCCAGGCTAGCGGGGGGTTCCACGAGCAGTACTTC. This gives the protein CASSQASGGFHEQYF.

This rearrangement joins TRBV12-3 or TRBV12-4 to TRBJ2-1; possible D gene TRBD2, 5 bases. V was clipped by 5 bases and J by 10 bases, with 12 bases between them. This CDR3 has 12 amino acids. The DNA for the CDR3 is TGTGCCAGCAGTCCCCCCCGCGGGGAGCAGTTCTTC. Amino acid sequence: CASSPPRGEQFF.

This chain uses TRBV6-5 with TRBJ2-7; 12 bases map to TRBD2. V gave up 6 bases and J gave up 6 bases; unmatched junction bases: 3. Germline V CDR1 and CDR2: MNHEY, SVGAGI. The CDR3 runs 13 residues. CDR3 bases: TGTGCCAGCAGACTAGCGGGAGGTTCCGAGCAGTACTTC. This translates into CASRLAGGSEQYF.

This chain uses TRBV7-9 with TRBJ2-3; 8 bases are a match to TRBD2. The CDR3 has 16 residues. Germline assignment: CDR1 SEHNR and CDR2 FQNEAQ (reference sequence). Germline trimming cut 5 bases from V and 1 base from J; bases unmatched to any gene: 8. The CDR3 bases are TGTGCCAGCAGCCCAAGAGGAGCGGGGGGCACAGATACGCAGTATTTT. The encoded protein is CASSPRGAGGTDTQYF.

This chain connects TRBV19 to TRBJ2-1, with no clear D. The CDR3 is 13 residues long. With 3 bases removed from V and 5 bases from J, the gap between germline ends came to 8 bases. Germline values: CDR1 LNHDA, CDR2 SQIVND (reference sequence). The CDR3 coding sequence is TGTGCCAGTAGTATTCCCCTCCACAATGAGCAGTTCTTC. This sequence encodes CASSIPLHNEQFF.

The chain has TRBV30 and TRBJ2-3; 10 positions agree with TRBD2. Germline assignment: CDR1 GTSNPN and CDR2 SVGIG (reference sequence). The CDR3 sequence is 14 residues long. Trimming removed 4 bases from V and 4 bases from J; junction bases left unmatched: 5. The CDR3 protein is CAWNSGRAADTQYF. CDR3 sequence (DNA): TGTGCCTGGAACAGCGGGAGGGCCGCAGATACGCAGTATTTT.

The chain employs TRBV4-2 and TRBJ2-7; a weak D match, TRBD2 (5 bases). The V and J ends lost 0 bases and 3 bases respectively, with 15 bases between them. CDR3 length: 16 residues. Per germline, CDR1 LGHNA and CDR2 YNFKEQ. The CDR3 DNA reads as TGTGCCAGCAGCCAAGATCCGGGTCTAGCCGACTACGAGCAGTACTTC. It codes for CASSQDPGLADYEQYF.

The chain employs TRBV6-6 and TRBJ2-7; 15 bases line up with TRBD2. CDR3 size: 18 residues. Germline loops: CDR1 MNHNY, CDR2 SVGAGI (reference sequence). V lost 5 bases, J lost 2 bases, and 10 bases stayed unmatched. The CDR3 spells CASSPPGTSGGPTYEQYF. CDR3 DNA sequence: TGTGCCAGCAGTCCCCCTGGGACTAGCGGGGGGCCGACCTACGAGCAGTACTTC.

The chain couples TRBV6-2 or TRBV6-3 to TRBJ1-1, with D unresolved. The germline V gene encodes CDR1 MNHEY and CDR2 SVGEGT. Trimming removed 2 bases at V and 6 bases at J, with 10 bases between. The CDR3 has 13 residues. The CDR3 nucleotides are TGTGCCAGCAGTTACGAGGCAGGATCTGAAGCTTTCTTT. Protein sequence: CASSYEAGSEAFF.

The chain links TRBV7-2 to TRBJ1-6; TRBD1 aligns across 10 bases. Germline CDR1 is SGHTA and CDR2 is FQGNSA. The CDR3 extends over 14 amino acids. Germline trimming cut 2 bases from V and 11 bases from J; bases unmatched to any gene: 3. The CDR3 spells CASSLRTGGTPLHF. In DNA form, the CDR3 reads TGTGCCAGCAGCTTACGGACAGGGGGGACACCCCTCCACTTT.

The J gene is TRBJ1-1, the V gene TRBV28; a possible D gene is TRBD1 (6 bases). V was trimmed by 6 bases and J by 1 base, leaving 15 bases between them. The CDR3 is 15 residues long. Germline V CDR1 and CDR2: MDHEN, SYDVKM. The DNA for the CDR3 is TGTGCCAGCAGCTTCTCTCCGACAGGGAACACTGAAGCTTTCTTT. It translates to CASSFSPTGNTEAFF.

V and J are TRBV5-4 and TRBJ2-5, with D unresolved. In germline, CDR1 is SGHNT, CDR2 YYREEE (reference sequence). The CDR3 length is 15 residues. The ends were cut back, 2 bases at V and 2 bases at J, with 13 bases in the middle. The CDR3 DNA sequence: TGTGCCAGCAGCTTTCCCGGCGCCGGACAAGAGACCCAGTACTTC. It yields the protein CASSFPGAGQETQYF.

Concerning this clone: The same CDR3 is also encoded by other DNA sequences in this sample. The V and J genes are TRBV5-4 and TRBJ2-2; no definite D call. The CDR3 has 15 residues. Trimming left V 4 bases short and J 4 bases short, with 14 bases between. Germline CDR1 SGHNT, CDR2 YYREEE (reference sequence). This chain's CDR3 is CASSPPPGTTGELFF. Written as DNA, the CDR3 is TGTGCCAGCAGCCCCCCCCCGGGTACCACCGGGGAGCTGTTTTTT.

V gene TRBV7-8 combines with J gene TRBJ1-2; 10 bases map to TRBD1. Germline-derived CDR1 and CDR2 are SGHVS and FQNEAQ. The junction had 10 bases not matched to a gene; V was cut back by 4 bases and J by 8 bases. This CDR3 is 15 amino acids long. The DNA of the CDR3 is TGTGCCAGCAGCTCAACGGTAGGGACAGGGGAAGGCTACACCTTC. Amino acid sequence: CASSSTVGTGEGYTF.

V is TRBV27 and J is TRBJ2-1, with D possibly called TRBD1 or TRBD2 (5 bases each). From germline, CDR1 is MNHEY and CDR2 SMNVEV (reference sequence). The ends were cut back, 5 bases at V and 4 bases at J, with 15 bases in the middle. This CDR3 is 15 amino acids long. In nucleotides, the CDR3 is TGTGCCAGCAGTAACCGGGACGGCCTATACAATGAGCAGTTCTTC. It yields the protein CASSNRDGLYNEQFF.

This chain uses TRBV19 with TRBJ1-1, with D unclear. V was shortened by 7 bases and J by 1 base, with 7 bases between the two germline ends. This CDR3 has 12 amino acids. Per the germline V gene, CDR1 is LNHDA and CDR2 is SQIVND (reference sequence). The CDR3: CASIDQNTEAFF. For the CDR3, the DNA is TGTGCCAGTATTGATCAGAACACTGAAGCTTTCTTT.

This chain joins TRBV9 and TRBJ1-4; TRBD1 matches at 7 bases. V trimming: 7 bases; J trimming: 3 bases; junction bases outside the gene matches: 9. Germline V gene lookup returns CDR1 SGDLS and CDR2 YYNGEE. The CDR3 spans 15 residues. CDR3 DNA sequence: TGTGCCAGCGGGGACAGCTCCGGGCCTAATGAAAAACTGTTTTTT. Protein: CASGDSSGPNEKLFF.